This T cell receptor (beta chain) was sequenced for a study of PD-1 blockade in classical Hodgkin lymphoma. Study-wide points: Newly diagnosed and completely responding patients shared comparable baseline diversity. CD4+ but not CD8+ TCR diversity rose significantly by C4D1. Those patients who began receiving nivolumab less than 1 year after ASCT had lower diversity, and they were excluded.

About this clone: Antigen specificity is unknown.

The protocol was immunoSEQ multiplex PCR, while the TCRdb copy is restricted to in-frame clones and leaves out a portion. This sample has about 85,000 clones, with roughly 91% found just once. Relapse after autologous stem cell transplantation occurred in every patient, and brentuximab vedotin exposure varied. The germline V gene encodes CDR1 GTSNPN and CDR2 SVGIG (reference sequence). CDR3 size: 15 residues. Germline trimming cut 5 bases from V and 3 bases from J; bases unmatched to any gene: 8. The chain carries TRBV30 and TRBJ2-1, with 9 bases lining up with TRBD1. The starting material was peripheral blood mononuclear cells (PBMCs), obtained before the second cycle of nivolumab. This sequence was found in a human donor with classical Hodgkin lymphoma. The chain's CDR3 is CAWGGGTGIYNEQFF. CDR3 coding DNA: TGTGCCTGGGGAGGCGGGACAGGGATCTACAATGAGCAGTTCTTC.